This T cell receptor (beta chain) appears in the sequencing data of a study of Graves' ophthalmopathy and Graves' hyperthyroidism. Across the whole study: Peripheral blood sampling occurred at initial diagnosis, before any treatment. Study-wide results and caveats: A classifier, a 13-signature model, separated ophthalmopathy from stable hyperthyroidism with more than 85% sensitivity and around 80% specificity.

Amplification targeted the TCR beta CDR3 regions, with RNA transcripts as the source material. First-round RT-PCR used HTBI primers; second-round multiplex PCR followed. TCRdb reprocessed the multiplex PCR reads via MiXCR and lists one record per CDR3 protein. The sample lists over 12,000 distinct CDR3 sequences; roughly 50% were seen once. No donor had other autoimmune disease, uncontrolled infection, pregnancy or lactation. Details on this clonotype: Its antigen is unidentified.

The TCR sequence derives from a woman under 40 with Graves' ophthalmopathy. Sequencing was done on a sample of peripheral blood.

CDR3: CASSLGGLQGGDTQYF. Written as DNA, the CDR3 is TGCGCCAGCAGCTTGGGAGGCCTTCAGGGGGGAGATACGCAGTATTTT. The chain uses TRBV5-1 and TRBJ2-3; weak D call: TRBD1 (7 bases). Germline V gene lookup returns CDR1 SGHRS and CDR2 YFSETQ. The germline V and J ends were trimmed by 0 bases and 5 bases, with 16 bases remaining between them. The CDR3 is 16 residues long.